The clone carrying this T cell receptor beta chain was detected only a few times. The antigen remains undetermined. The data derive from a study of blood T cells in healthy people across ages. Notes on the study in general: Correlation between TCR beta diversity and naive T cell percentage was strong. Using unsorted PBMCs precluded a conclusive naive versus antigen-experienced comparison.

Then a second PCR, running roughly 7 to 11 cycles, was carried out with a sample-barcoded 5' primer and a J-beta primer mix. The authors tagged each cDNA molecule using a template-switch adaptor with 12 random nucleotides. TCRdb redid the calling of the 5' RACE reads with MiXCR, one entry per CDR3 protein. The sample lists approximately 780,000 distinct CDR3 sequences, roughly 25% occurring once. Samples each had at least 5.5 micrograms of total RNA extracted. The same sample was also used in a study of T cells of mothers and their children.

The sequence was collected from a boy aged 5-17 years in good health. Sequencing was performed on blood.

The CDR3 DNA reads TGTGCCAGCAGCTTAGGTGTGGGCCAAGGGGCTGAAGCTTTCTTT. This encodes CASSLGVGQGAEAFF. The V call is TRBV7-3, the J call TRBJ1-1; possible D gene TRBD1, 5 bases. CDR3 length: 15 amino acids. The germline V gene has CDR1 SGHTA and CDR2 FQGTGA. Trimming removed 2 bases at V and 6 bases at J, with 16 bases between. Supplemented by reference TRBV7-3 and TRBJ1-1, the full variable domain reads GAGVSQTPSNKVTEKGKYVELRCDPISGHTALYWYRQSLGQGPEFLIYFQGTGAADDSGLPNDRFFAVRPEGSVSTLKIQRTERGDSAVYLCASSLGVGQGAEAFFGQGTRLTVV.